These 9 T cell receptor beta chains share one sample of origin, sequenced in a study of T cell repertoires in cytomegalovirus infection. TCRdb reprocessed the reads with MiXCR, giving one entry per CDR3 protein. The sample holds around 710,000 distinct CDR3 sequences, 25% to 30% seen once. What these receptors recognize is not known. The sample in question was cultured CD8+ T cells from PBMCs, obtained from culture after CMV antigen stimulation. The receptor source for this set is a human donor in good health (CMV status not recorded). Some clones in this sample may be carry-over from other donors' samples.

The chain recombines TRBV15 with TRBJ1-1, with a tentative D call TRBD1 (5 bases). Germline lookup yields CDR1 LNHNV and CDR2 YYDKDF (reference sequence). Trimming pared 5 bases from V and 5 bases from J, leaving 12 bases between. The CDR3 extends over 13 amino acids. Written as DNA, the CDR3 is TGTGCCACCAGCCGCTCCCGGGGGACTGAAGCTTTCTTT. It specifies CATSRSRGTEAFF.

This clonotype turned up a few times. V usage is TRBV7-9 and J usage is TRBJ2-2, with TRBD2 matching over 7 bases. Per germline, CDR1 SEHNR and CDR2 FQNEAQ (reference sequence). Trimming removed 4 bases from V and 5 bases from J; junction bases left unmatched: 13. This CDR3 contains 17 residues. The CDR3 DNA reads TGTGCCAGCAGCTCCCTTCGGCTAGCGGTAGAGACCGGGGAGCTGTTTTTT. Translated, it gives CASSSLRLAVETGELFF.

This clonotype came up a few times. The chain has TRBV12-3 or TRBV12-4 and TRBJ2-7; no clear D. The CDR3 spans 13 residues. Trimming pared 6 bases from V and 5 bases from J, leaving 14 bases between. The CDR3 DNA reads TGTGCCAGCAGCCATGGGGTAGCCAACGAGCAGTACTTC. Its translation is CASSHGVANEQYF.

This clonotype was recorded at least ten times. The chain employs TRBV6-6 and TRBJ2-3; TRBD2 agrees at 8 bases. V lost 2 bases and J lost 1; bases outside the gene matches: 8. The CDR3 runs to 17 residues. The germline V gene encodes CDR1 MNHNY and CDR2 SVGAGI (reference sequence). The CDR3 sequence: CASSYDLAGLGTDTQYF. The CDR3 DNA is TGTGCCAGCAGTTACGACCTAGCGGGCCTAGGCACAGATACGCAGTATTTT.

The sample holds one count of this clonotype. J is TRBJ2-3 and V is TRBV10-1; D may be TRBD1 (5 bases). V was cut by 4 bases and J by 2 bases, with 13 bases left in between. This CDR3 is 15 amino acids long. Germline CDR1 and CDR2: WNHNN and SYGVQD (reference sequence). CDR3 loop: CASSAGKDTTDTQYF. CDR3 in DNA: TGCGCCAGCAGTGCAGGGAAGGATACCACAGATACGCAGTATTTT.

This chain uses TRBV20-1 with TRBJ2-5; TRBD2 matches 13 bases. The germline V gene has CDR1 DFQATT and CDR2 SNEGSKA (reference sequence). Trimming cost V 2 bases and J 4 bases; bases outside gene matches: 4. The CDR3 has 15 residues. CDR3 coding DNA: TGCAGTGCTAGACTGACTAGCGGGAGGAGAGAGACCCAGTACTTC. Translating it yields CSARLTSGRRETQYF.

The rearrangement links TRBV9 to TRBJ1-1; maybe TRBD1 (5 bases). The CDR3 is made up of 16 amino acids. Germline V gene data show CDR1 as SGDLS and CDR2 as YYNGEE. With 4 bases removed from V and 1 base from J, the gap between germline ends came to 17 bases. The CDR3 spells CASSPWRIGTNTEAFF. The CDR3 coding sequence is TGTGCCAGCAGCCCATGGCGCATAGGGACGAACACTGAAGCTTTCTTT.

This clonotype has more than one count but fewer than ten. This CDR3 is CASSLRDSSTDTQYF. CDR3 nucleotide sequence: TGTGCCAGCAGCCTCCGGGACTCTAGCACAGATACGCAGTATTTT. V and J are TRBV5-6 and TRBJ2-3; a weak D match, TRBD2 (6 bases). The V end was cut by 4 bases, the J end by 0 bases, with 12 bases between. The CDR3 totals 15 residues. Germline lookup yields CDR1 SGHDT and CDR2 YYEEEE.

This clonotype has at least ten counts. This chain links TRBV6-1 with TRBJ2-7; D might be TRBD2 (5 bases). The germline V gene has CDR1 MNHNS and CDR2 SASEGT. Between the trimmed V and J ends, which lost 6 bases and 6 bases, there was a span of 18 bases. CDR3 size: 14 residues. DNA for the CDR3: TGTGCCAGCAGCCCTGGATCCCGGGCGGGCGAGCAGTACGTC. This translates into CASSPGSRAGEQYV.